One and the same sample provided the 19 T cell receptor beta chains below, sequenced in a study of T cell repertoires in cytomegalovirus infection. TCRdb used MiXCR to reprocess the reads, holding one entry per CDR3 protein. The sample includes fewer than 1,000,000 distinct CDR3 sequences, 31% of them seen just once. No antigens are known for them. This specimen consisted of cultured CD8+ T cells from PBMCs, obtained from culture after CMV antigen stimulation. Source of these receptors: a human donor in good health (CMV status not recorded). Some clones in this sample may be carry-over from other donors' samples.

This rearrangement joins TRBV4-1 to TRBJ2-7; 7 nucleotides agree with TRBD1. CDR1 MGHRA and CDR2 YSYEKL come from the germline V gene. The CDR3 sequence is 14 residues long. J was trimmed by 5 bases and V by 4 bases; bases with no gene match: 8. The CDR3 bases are TGCGCCAGCAGCCGTGTACAGGGGATCGACGAGCAGTACTTC. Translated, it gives CASSRVQGIDEQYF.

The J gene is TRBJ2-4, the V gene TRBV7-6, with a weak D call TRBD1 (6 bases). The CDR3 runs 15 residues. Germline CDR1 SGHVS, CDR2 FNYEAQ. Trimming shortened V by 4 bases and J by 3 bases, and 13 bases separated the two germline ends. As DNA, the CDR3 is TGTGCCAGCAGCTCTGCGCGACAGGTCAAAAACATTCAGTACTTC. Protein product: CASSSARQVKNIQYF.

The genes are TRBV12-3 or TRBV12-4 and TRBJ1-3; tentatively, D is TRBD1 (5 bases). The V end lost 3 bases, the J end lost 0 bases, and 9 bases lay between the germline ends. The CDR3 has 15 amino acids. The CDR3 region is CASSFSGFSGNTIYF. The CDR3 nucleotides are TGTGCCAGCAGTTTCTCAGGGTTCTCTGGAAACACCATATATTTT.

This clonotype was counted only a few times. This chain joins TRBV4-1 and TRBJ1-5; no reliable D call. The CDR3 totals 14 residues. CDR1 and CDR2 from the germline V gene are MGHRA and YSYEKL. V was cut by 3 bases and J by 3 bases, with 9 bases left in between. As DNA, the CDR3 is TGCGCCAGCAGCCAGGCGGCAGACAATCAGCCCCAGCATTTT. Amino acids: CASSQAADNQPQHF.

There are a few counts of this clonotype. The CDR3 coding sequence is TGTGCCAGACAGGATACTAGCACAGATACGCAGTATTTT. Its protein product is CARQDTSTDTQYF. This chain connects TRBV7-9 to TRBJ2-3; TRBD1 is a possible D gene (5 bases). The CDR3 is made up of 13 amino acids. V lost 9 bases to trimming and J lost 0 bases, with 10 bases between them. CDR1 is SEHNR, CDR2 FQNEAQ, per germline (reference sequence).

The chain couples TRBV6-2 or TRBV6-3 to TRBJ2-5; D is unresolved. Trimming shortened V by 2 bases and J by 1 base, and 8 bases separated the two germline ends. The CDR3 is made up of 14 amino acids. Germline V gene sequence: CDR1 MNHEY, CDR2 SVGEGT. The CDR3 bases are TGTGCCAGCAGTTACGGTCGCCTCCAAGAGACCCAGTACTTC. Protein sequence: CASSYGRLQETQYF.

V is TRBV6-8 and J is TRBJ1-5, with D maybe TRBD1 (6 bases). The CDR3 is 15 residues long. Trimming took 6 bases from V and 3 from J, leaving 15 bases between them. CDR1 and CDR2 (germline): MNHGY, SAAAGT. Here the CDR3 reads CASSRGQQANQPQHF. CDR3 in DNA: TGTGCCAGCAGCCGCGGACAGCAGGCCAATCAGCCCCAGCATTTT.

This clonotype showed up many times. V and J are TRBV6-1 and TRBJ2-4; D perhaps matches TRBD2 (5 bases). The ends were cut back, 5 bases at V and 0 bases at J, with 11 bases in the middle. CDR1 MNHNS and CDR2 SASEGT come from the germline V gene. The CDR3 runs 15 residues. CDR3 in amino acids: CASSLQGLAKNIQYF. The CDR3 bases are TGTGCCAGCAGTCTGCAAGGACTAGCCAAAAACATTCAGTACTTC.

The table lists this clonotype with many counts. For the CDR3, the DNA is TGTGCCAGCAGCGCCTGGACAGGGGGGAGTGAAAAACTGTTTTTT. This codes for CASSAWTGGSEKLFF. The V call is TRBV7-9, the J call TRBJ1-4; 10 positions agree with TRBD1. The length of the CDR3 is 15 residues. The junction had 7 bases not matched to a gene; V was cut back by 5 bases and J by 7 bases. Looked up from germline, CDR1 is SEHNR and CDR2 is FQNEAQ (reference sequence).

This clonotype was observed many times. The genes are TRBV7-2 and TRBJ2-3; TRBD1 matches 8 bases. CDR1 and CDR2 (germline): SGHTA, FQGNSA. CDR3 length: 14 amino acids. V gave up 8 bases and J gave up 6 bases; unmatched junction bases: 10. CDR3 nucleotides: TGTGCCAGCCGGGGGCCAGGGGGCTGGGATACGCAGTATTTT. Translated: CASRGPGGWDTQYF.

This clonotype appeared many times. The CDR3 DNA reads TGTGCCAGCAGCTTACGGACTAGTTCCTACAATGAGCAGTTCTTC. This translates into CASSLRTSSYNEQFF. V and J are TRBV7-6 and TRBJ2-1; 7 bases match TRBD2. The trim removed 2 bases at V and 1 base at J, leaving 2 bases unmatched. In germline, CDR1 is SGHVS, CDR2 FNYEAQ. This CDR3 has 15 amino acids.

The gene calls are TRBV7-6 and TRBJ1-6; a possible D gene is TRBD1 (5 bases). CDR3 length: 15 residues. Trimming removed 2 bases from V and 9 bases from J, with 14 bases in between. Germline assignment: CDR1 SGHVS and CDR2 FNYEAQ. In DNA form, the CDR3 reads TGTGCCAGCAGCTTAAATCCCCAGGGCGGTTCACCCCTCCACTTT. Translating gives CASSLNPQGGSPLHF.

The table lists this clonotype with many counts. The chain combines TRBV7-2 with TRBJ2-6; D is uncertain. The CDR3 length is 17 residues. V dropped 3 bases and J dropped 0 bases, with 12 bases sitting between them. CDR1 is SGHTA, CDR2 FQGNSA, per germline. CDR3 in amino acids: CASSFYSIYSGANVLTF. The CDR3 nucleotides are TGTGCCAGCAGCTTTTACAGCATCTACTCTGGGGCCAACGTCCTGACTTTC. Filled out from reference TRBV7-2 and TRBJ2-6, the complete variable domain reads GAGVSQSPSNKVTEKGKDVELRCDPISGHTALYWYRQSLGQGLEFLIYFQGNSAPDKSGLPSDRFSAERTGGSVSTLTIQRTQQEDSAVYLCASSFYSIYSGANVLTFGAGSRLTVL.

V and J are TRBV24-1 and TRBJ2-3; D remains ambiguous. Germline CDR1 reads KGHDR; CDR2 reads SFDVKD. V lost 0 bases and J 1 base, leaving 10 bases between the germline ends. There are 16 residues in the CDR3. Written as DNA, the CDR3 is TGTGCCACCAGTGATTTGGGACCAACAGGCACAGATACGCAGTATTTT. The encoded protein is CATSDLGPTGTDTQYF.

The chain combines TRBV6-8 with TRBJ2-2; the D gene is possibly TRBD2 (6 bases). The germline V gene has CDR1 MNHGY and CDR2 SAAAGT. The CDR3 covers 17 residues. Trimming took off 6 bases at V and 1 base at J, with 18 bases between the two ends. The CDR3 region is CASSLQIGTLNTGELFF. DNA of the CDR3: TGTGCCAGCAGCCTCCAGATCGGGACTCTGAACACCGGGGAGCTGTTTTTT.

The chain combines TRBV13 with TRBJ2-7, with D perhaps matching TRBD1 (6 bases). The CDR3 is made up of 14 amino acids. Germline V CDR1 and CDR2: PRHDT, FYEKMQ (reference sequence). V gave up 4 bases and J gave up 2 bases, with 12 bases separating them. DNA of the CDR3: TGTGCCAGCAGCTCGGGACACGGAACCTACGAGCAGTACTTC. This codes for CASSSGHGTYEQYF.

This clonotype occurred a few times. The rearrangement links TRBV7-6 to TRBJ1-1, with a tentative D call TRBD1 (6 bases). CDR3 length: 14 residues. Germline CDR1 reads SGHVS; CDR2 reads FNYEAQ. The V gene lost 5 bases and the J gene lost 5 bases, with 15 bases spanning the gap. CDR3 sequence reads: CASSTYRVGTEAFF. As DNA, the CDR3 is TGTGCCAGCAGCACGTACAGGGTAGGGACTGAAGCTTTCTTT.

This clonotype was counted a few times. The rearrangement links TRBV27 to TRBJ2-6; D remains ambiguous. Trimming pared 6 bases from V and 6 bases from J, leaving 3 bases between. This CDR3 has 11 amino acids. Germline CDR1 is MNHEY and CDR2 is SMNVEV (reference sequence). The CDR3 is CASRAANVLTF. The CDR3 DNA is TGTGCCAGCAGGGCGGCCAACGTCCTGACTTTC.

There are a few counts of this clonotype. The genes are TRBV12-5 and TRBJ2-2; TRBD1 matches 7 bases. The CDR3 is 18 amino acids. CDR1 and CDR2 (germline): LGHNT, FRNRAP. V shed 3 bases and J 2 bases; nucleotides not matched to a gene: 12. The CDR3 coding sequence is TGTGCTAGTGGTTTCCTCCTTCGACAGGGACCCAACACCGGGGAGCTGTTTTTT. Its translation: CASGFLLRQGPNTGELFF. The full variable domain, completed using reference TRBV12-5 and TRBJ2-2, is DARVTQTPRHKVTEMGQEVTMRCQPILGHNTVFWYRQTMMQGLELLAYFRNRAPLDDSGMPKDRFSAEMPDATLATLKIQPSEPRDSAVYFCASGFLLRQGPNTGELFFGEGSRLTVL.